A single TCR beta chain is shown here with its context. Original analysis: Reference gene primer amplification yielded estimated nucleated cell counts. The method was immunoSEQ multiplex PCR; TCRdb's version includes in-frame clones alone and lacks a portion of them. For V, J and clone size, that table is used; D and trimming come from the DNA. Of roughly 230,000 clones detected, around 83% appear once; the ten largest clones hold about 9%. The ends lost 2 bases at V and 4 bases at J; junction bases unmatched: 2. The CDR3 consists of 16 residues. Per the germline V gene, CDR1 is MGHDK and CDR2 is SYGVNS. These data come from a study of blood T cell repertoires in COVID-19. For the study at large: Donors in the United States, Italy and Spain gave samples during acute or convalescent COVID-19. The cDNA or gDNA used as material had been derived from T cells, B-cell-depleted T cells, or PBMCs.

The material sequenced was peripheral blood. This clonotype was obtained from a middle-aged man with active or convalescent COVID-19. The V call is TRBV25-1, the J call TRBJ2-2; 12 nucleotides line up with TRBD1. The CDR3 DNA reads TGTGCCAGCAGTGAACGGGACAGGGGGCTCACCGGGGAGCTGTTTTTT. Its protein product is CASSERDRGLTGELFF.